This entry lists 26 T cell receptor beta chains sequenced from one sample in a study of blood T cells in healthy people across ages (dated by TCRdb to the mid-2010s). The library was obtained by 5' RACE. The second PCR ran for roughly 7 to 11 cycles and used a J-beta primer mix along with a sample-barcoded 5' primer. TCRdb reprocessed the public reads (quality trimming at Q25 with fastp, clone calling with MiXCR) and kept in-frame beta chains. CDR3 protein sequences are deduplicated, and each keeps its most common genes and DNA. A total of 1.5 million to 2 million distinct CDR3 sequences appear in this sample, roughly two fifths of them only once. The top ten constitute approximately 22% of the sample. The sequencing input was blood. These receptors all stem from a human donor in good health.

The chain joins TRBV7-2 to TRBJ2-4; 13 bases align to TRBD2. The DNA end is more similar to TRBJ2-7, so the J call may be wrong. The germline gives CDR1 SGHTA, CDR2 FQGNSA. The CDR3 consists of 16 residues. CDR3 in amino acids: CASSLDVTSGGYEQYF. The CDR3 coding sequence is TGTGCCAGCAGCTTAGATGTGACTAGCGGGGGGTACGAGCAGTACTTC.

The chain links TRBV11-3 to TRBJ2-4; D possibly corresponds to TRBD2 (6 bases). V lost 5 bases to trimming and J lost 13 bases, with 21 bases between them. Germline values: CDR1 SGHNT, CDR2 YENEEA. The CDR3 is 14 amino acids. The CDR3 is CASSRTTRPGEQYF. CDR3 bases: TGTGCCAGCAGCCGAACCACTCGCCCGGGGGAGCAGTACTTC.

The chain uses TRBV7-2 and TRBJ2-3, with TRBD1 matching over 8 bases. V shed 7 bases, J shed 1 base, and the junction held 7 bases outside the gene matches. Germline V gene data show CDR1 as SGHTA and CDR2 as FQGNSA. The CDR3 runs 15 residues. The CDR3 DNA reads as TGTGCCAGCAACCCGGGACAGGAGGGCACAGATACGCAGTATTTT. This gives the protein CASNPGQEGTDTQYF.

This clonotype has a handful of counts. The V and J genes are TRBV7-2 and TRBJ2-6; the D gene is possibly TRBD2 (7 bases). The CDR3 covers 18 residues. Germline V gene data show CDR1 as SGHTA and CDR2 as FQGNSA. The V gene lost 2 bases and the J gene lost 5 bases, with 19 bases spanning the gap. The CDR3 DNA is TGTGCCAGCAGCTTAAGGGGGGGAGGCATGTCTCGGGCCAACGTCCTGACTTTC. Protein product: CASSLRGGGMSRANVLTF. Full variable domain (remainder filled in from reference TRBV7-2 and TRBJ2-6): GAGVSQSPSNKVTEKGKDVELRCDPISGHTALYWYRQSLGQGLEFLIYFQGNSAPDKSGLPSDRFSAERTGGSVSTLTIQRTQQEDSAVYLCASSLRGGGMSRANVLTFGAGSRLTVL.

The rearrangement joins TRBV21-1 to TRBJ1-1; the DNA was not compared with TRBD1, the D call given in the table. TRBV21-1 is tagged as a pseudogene. The CDR3 is made up of 15 amino acids. CDR3 sequence: CASSKGVGGNTEAFF. As DNA, the CDR3 is TGTGCCAGCAGCAAAGGGGTAGGGGGGAACACTGAAGCTTTCTTT.

This clonotype was seen a few times. J is TRBJ2-5 and V is TRBV3-1; D is undetermined. The germline V and J ends were trimmed by 2 bases and 5 bases, with 24 bases remaining between them. The germline CDR1 and CDR2 sequences are LGHDT and YNNKEL (reference sequence). CDR3 size: 18 residues. The CDR3 coding sequence is TGTGCCAGCAGCCAATTCTGGTCTCTGGGCAGTAGCAAGGAGACCCAGTACTTC. Translating gives CASSQFWSLGSSKETQYF.

This chain links TRBV29-1 with TRBJ1-3, with D hard to call. CDR3 size: 16 residues. The V gene's germline CDR1 is SQVTM and CDR2 ANQGSEA. Trimming pared 7 bases from V and 1 base from J, leaving 20 bases between. CDR3 sequence: CSASGRGIESGNTIYF. The CDR3 DNA sequence: TGCAGCGCCTCCGGACGGGGAATAGAGTCTGGAAACACCATATATTTT.

The chain links TRBV7-2 to TRBJ1-2; tentatively, D is TRBD1 (5 bases). The CDR3 runs 16 residues. Trimming stripped 4 bases from V and 7 bases from J, with 22 bases between. CDR1 is SGHTA, CDR2 FQGNSA, per germline. CDR3 amino acids: CASSWGLQGPDSGYTF. The CDR3 bases are TGTGCCAGCAGCTGGGGGTTGCAAGGGCCGGACTCTGGCTACACCTTC.

This chain uses TRBV29-1 with TRBJ2-5, with no clear D. Trimming cost V 3 bases and J 4 bases, with 9 bases left between them. The CDR3 is 12 amino acids. The germline V gene encodes CDR1 SQVTM and CDR2 ANQGSEA. CDR3 region: CSVDPGVETQYF. In nucleotides, the CDR3 is TGCAGCGTTGATCCCGGAGTAGAGACCCAGTACTTC.

Concerning this clonotype itself: A junction boundary mismatches the germline segment, possibly from a read error. J is TRBJ2-7 and V is TRBV13; TRBD1 matches 8 bases. The length of the CDR3 is 17 residues. Germline-derived CDR1 and CDR2 are PRHDT and FYEKMQ (reference sequence). The DNA for the CDR3 is TGTGCCAGCAGCGCGGTAAATTCTTGGAGGGACAGGAACGAGCAGGACTTC. Residues: CASSAVNSWRDRNEQDF.

In its sample, this clonotype was seen a few times. This chain links TRBV4-1 with TRBJ1-1, with D possibly matching TRBD1 (5 bases). V lost 3 bases to trimming and J lost 7 bases, with 18 bases between them. Germline lookup yields CDR1 MGHRA and CDR2 YSYEKL. The CDR3 spans 15 residues. CDR3 sequence: CASSQEKVKGLEAFF. The CDR3 coding sequence is TGCGCCAGCAGCCAGGAAAAAGTGAAGGGACTTGAAGCTTTCTTT.

This clonotype was observed at least ten times. The chain is built from TRBV27 and TRBJ2-7, with 7 bases matching TRBD1. V was pared by 6 bases and J by 0 bases, with 8 bases of the junction left unmatched. The length of the CDR3 is 15 residues. Germline CDR1 and CDR2: MNHEY and SMNVEV (reference sequence). The DNA of the CDR3 is TGTGCCAGCAGCTCGACAGGGTTGAGCTCCTACGAGCAGTACTTC. This sequence encodes CASSSTGLSSYEQYF.

The chain employs TRBV5-1 and TRBJ1-1, with 11 bases that match TRBD1. Germline CDR1 reads SGHRS; CDR2 reads YFSETQ. The V and J ends lost 3 bases and 1 base, in that order; junction bases with no gene match: 11. The CDR3 contains 18 residues. Here the CDR3 reads CASSSSRTGGLGNTEAFF. The CDR3 nucleotides read TGCGCCAGCAGCTCCTCCCGGACAGGGGGCTTGGGGAACACTGAAGCTTTCTTT.

The CDR3 protein is CASRFRGSGGYTF. In DNA form, the CDR3 reads TGTGCCAGCAGGTTCAGGGGGTCGGGTGGCTACACCTTC. The chain has TRBV12-3 or TRBV12-4 and TRBJ1-2; the match to TRBD1 covers 7 bases. The trim removed 6 bases at V and 7 bases at J, leaving 8 bases unmatched. This CDR3 contains 13 residues.

Of note for this clonotype: One junction end disagrees with the germline gene, perhaps due to a read error. The chain is built from TRBV12-3 or TRBV12-4 and TRBJ2-6; D may be TRBD1 (6 bases). CDR3 size: 15 residues. The CDR3 is CASRDTNSGANVLTF. The CDR3 nucleotides read TGCGCCAGCAGGGACACCAACTCTGGGGCCAACGTCCTGACTTTC.

This clonotype was observed a few times. The genes are TRBV10-3 and TRBJ2-5; the D is unclear. The CDR3 sequence is 12 residues long. The V gene's germline CDR1 is ENHRY and CDR2 SYGVKD. V shed 6 bases and J shed 5 bases, with 10 bases lying between them. The CDR3 reads CAISNNRETQYF. The CDR3 DNA sequence: TGTGCCATCAGCAATAACCGGGAGACCCAGTACTTC.

J is TRBJ1-1 and V is TRBV9; D not resolved. Germline V lookup: CDR1 SGDLS, CDR2 YYNGEE. The CDR3 is 15 amino acids. Deletions cut 2 bases from V and 3 bases from J, with 14 bases between. The CDR3 bases are TGTGCCAGCAGCGTCCAAACGGATAGGGACACTGAAGCTTTCTTT. Translation: CASSVQTDRDTEAFF.

The gene calls are TRBV7-2 and TRBJ1-3; no definite D call. This CDR3 region has 13 residues. Germline V gives CDR1 SGHTA, CDR2 FQGNSA. Trimming left V 0 bases short and J 7 bases short, with 7 bases between. CDR3 residues: CASSLAPENTIYF. The DNA for the CDR3 is TGTGCCAGCAGCTTAGCGCCAGAGAACACCATATATTTT. Using reference TRBV7-2 and TRBJ1-3 for the parts outside the CDR3, the full variable domain is GAGVSQSPSNKVTEKGKDVELRCDPISGHTALYWYRQSLGQGLEFLIYFQGNSAPDKSGLPSDRFSAERTGGSVSTLTIQRTQQEDSAVYLCASSLAPENTIYFGEGSWLTVV.

This clonotype has a handful of counts. This chain connects TRBV20-1 to TRBJ1-2; 8 nucleotides agree with TRBD1. The germline gives CDR1 DFQATT, CDR2 SNEGSKA (reference sequence). The CDR3 loop spans 13 amino acids. Trimming removed 5 bases from V and 8 bases from J; junction bases left unmatched: 10. The CDR3 DNA follows: TGCAGTGCTTCTCAGGGGGCAGGTTGGGGCTACACCTTC. It yields the protein CSASQGAGWGYTF.

This sequence joins TRBV20-1 and TRBJ2-7; 11 nucleotides line up with TRBD1. CDR1 and CDR2 from the germline V gene are DFQATT and SNEGSKA (reference sequence). The CDR3 extends over 17 amino acids. The V gene end was trimmed by 0 bases and the J gene end by 0 bases; junction bases not matched to a gene: 7. The CDR3 coding sequence is TGCAGTGCTAGAGATCTGAGGACAGGGGGCCTCTCCTACGAGCAGTACTTC. It encodes CSARDLRTGGLSYEQYF.

This clonotype came up a few times. The rearrangement links TRBV19 to TRBJ2-1, with 9 bases lining up with TRBD1. The CDR3 contains 15 residues. CDR1 is LNHDA, CDR2 SQIVND, per germline (reference sequence). V lost 5 bases and J lost 9; bases outside the gene matches: 11. CDR3 sequence: CASSPGQGTYAEQFF. The CDR3 bases are TGTGCCAGTAGTCCAGGACAGGGGACATATGCTGAGCAGTTCTTC.

This clonotype was counted a few times. This chain's CDR3 is CASSLASRTSGLSSYEQYF. CDR3 nucleotides: TGTGCCAGCAGCTTAGCGTCCCGGACTAGCGGCCTGAGCTCCTACGAGCAGTACTTC. This chain joins TRBV7-2 and TRBJ2-7; 10 positions agree with TRBD2. Per the germline V gene, CDR1 is SGHTA and CDR2 is FQGNSA. V shed 0 bases and J 0 bases; nucleotides not matched to a gene: 11. CDR3 size: 19 residues.

This clonotype was seen a handful of times. The genes are TRBV7-9 and TRBJ2-1; D may be TRBD1 (6 bases). The CDR3 runs 18 residues. Trimming took off 3 bases at V and 3 bases at J, with 21 bases between the two ends. Germline lookup yields CDR1 SEHNR and CDR2 FQNEAQ (reference sequence). CDR3 residues: CASSFDGTFLPDYNEQFF. In DNA form, the CDR3 reads TGTGCCAGCAGCTTTGACGGGACATTCCTCCCTGACTACAATGAGCAGTTCTTC. The full variable domain, its missing parts supplied by reference TRBV7-9 and TRBJ2-1, is DTGVSQNPRHKITKRGQNVTFRCDPISEHNRLYWYRQTLGQGPEFLTYFQNEAQLEKSRLLSDRFSAERPKGSFSTLEIQRTEQGDSAMYLCASSFDGTFLPDYNEQFFGPGTRLTVL.

The chain employs TRBV20-1 and TRBJ1-2, with D perhaps matching TRBD1 (6 bases). V was trimmed by 8 bases and J by 0 bases, leaving 19 bases between them. CDR1 and CDR2 from the germline V gene are DFQATT and SNEGSKA (reference sequence). The CDR3 runs to 15 residues. The CDR3 DNA follows: TGCAGTTGCCCTGACAGGACCAGCCCTAACTATGGCTACACCTTC. Its protein product is CSCPDRTSPNYGYTF.

The chain uses TRBV5-1 and TRBJ2-5; 12 bases align to TRBD2. V shed 5 bases, J shed 5 bases, and the junction held 16 bases outside the gene matches. In germline, CDR1 is SGHRS, CDR2 YFSETQ. This CDR3 has 18 residues. CDR3 DNA: TGCGCCAGCAGACTCGGGACTAGCGGGTCCACCCGGCGGGAGACCCAGTACTTC. Its translation: CASRLGTSGSTRRETQYF. Filled out from reference TRBV5-1 and TRBJ2-5, the complete variable domain reads KAGVTQTPRYLIKTRGQQVTLSCSPISGHRSVSWYQQTPGQGLQFLFEYFSETQRNKGNFPGRFSGRQFSNSRSEMNVSTLELGDSALYLCASRLGTSGSTRRETQYFGPGTRLLVL.

The chain couples TRBV7-2 to TRBJ2-1, with D perhaps being TRBD1 or TRBD2 (5 bases each). With 3 bases removed from V and 8 bases from J, the gap between germline ends came to 17 bases. Germline CDR1 is SGHTA and CDR2 is FQGNSA. This CDR3 contains 15 residues. The CDR3 bases are TGTGCCAGCAGCTTCACTCTTTGTGGGGGTGATGAGCAGTTCTTC. Amino acids: CASSFTLCGGDEQFF.